This T cell receptor beta chain was documented in a study of blood T cell repertoires in COVID-19. Study as a whole: Some COVID-19 samples were acute and others convalescent; all came from the United States, Italy and Spain. PBMCs, B-cell-depleted T cells, or T cells were the source of the cDNA or gDNA that made up the material.

Participant reports of clinical history set cohort assignment. Germline CDR1 is MNHEY and CDR2 is SVGAGI. V gave up 8 bases and J gave up 3 bases, with 14 bases separating them. This CDR3 has 14 residues. Produced via immunoSEQ multiplex PCR; TCRdb's table is partial and in-frame only. The table lists 250,000 or so clones, approximately 90% of them singletons. The gene calls are TRBV6-5 and TRBJ1-5, with a weak D call TRBD1 (5 bases). The origin of this receptor is a human donor in a cohort exposed to, infected with or recovered from COVID-19 (not recorded which). The donor label of this sample is uncertain. Material for sequencing was PBMCs or T cells enriched from blood (not recorded which). CDR3 residues: CASVLGGNNQPQHF. Written as DNA, the CDR3 is TGTGCCAGCGTCCTCGGGGGTAACAATCAGCCCCAGCATTTT.